This TCR beta chain is from a study of vaccination and CD4 T cells after COVID-19. Researchers used the Oncomine TCR Beta short-read assay to sequence DNA from cultured CD4+ T cells. Via MiXCR, TCRdb re-called the PCR reads, giving one row per CDR3 protein. Of about 18,000 distinct CDR3 sequences in the sample, roughly two fifths were seen once. Regarding the study as a whole: When vaccine-specific clones from convalescent patients were examined, 304 of 307 were spike mono-reactive.

Comments on this clonotype: The antigen is not known.

V gave up 1 base and J gave up 1 base, with 14 bases separating them. The germline V gene has CDR1 DFQATT and CDR2 SNEGSKA (reference sequence). The CDR3 runs to 15 residues. Treatment of the sample: approximately nine-day PBMC culture with coronavirus spike peptide pools or control peptides (ViraFEST assay). IL-2 (approximately 10 IU/ml) and peptide pools (about 9.4 ug/ml) were added to cultures of around 2 million PBMCs per well. This chain uses TRBV20-1 with TRBJ2-7; D is unclear. The specimen comprised CD4+ T cells from blood, cultured in vitro, sampled after SARS-CoV-2 vaccination. The sequence derives from a human donor who had recovered from COVID-19. The CDR3 nucleotides read TGCAGTGCTAGAGCCATGGTCCCAGGATCCTACGAGCAGTACTTC. Amino acid sequence: CSARAMVPGSYEQYF.